This T cell receptor beta chain was identified during a study of T cell responses to AZD1222 COVID-19 vaccine. This CDR3 has 12 residues. V lost 2 bases, J lost 10 bases, and 2 bases stayed unmatched. Germline V gives CDR1 SEHNR, CDR2 FQNEAQ (reference sequence). Study-level findings and limits: Scientists sampled the repertoires only once the peak T cell response had passed. With dominance at 160-218 and 743-854, vaccine-associated CD4 TCRs spanned spike. Seropositivity was recorded at baseline in only 6 or 7 AZD1222 recipients. Breadth and depth of Spike-specific TCRs rose after two AZD1222 doses.

Assay used: immunoSEQ multiplex PCR; TCRdb lists only in-frame clones, some missing. The data contain about 110,000 clones, around 87% of them seen just once; the ten biggest clones take up around 4.5%. As for this clone: Its specificity is not known.

The sample here was peripheral blood, taken 28 days after the second AZD1222 dose. The chain links TRBV7-9 to TRBJ2-1; 7 bases agree with TRBD2. The TCR sequence derives from an adult who received the AZD1222 COVID-19 vaccine. The CDR3, as DNA: TGTGCCAGCAGCTTACAGCGGGGAGAGCAGTTCTTC. Amino acids: CASSLQRGEQFF.